The clone carrying this T cell receptor beta chain was recorded a few times. Its target is not known. Researchers prepared the TCRbeta library using unique molecular identifiers, the study reports. In TCRdb, the PCR reads were re-called with MiXCR into one record per CDR3 protein. The data show 200,000 to 250,000 distinct CDR3 sequences, with under 13% seen just once and about 28% held by the top ten. The data derive from a study of T-cell reconstitution after alpha-beta-depleted transplantation in children. The study, taken as a whole, reports: T-cell counts and diversity at one year following transplant were attributed mainly to newly produced T cells.

The CDR3 is 14 residues long. The trim removed 4 bases at V and 7 bases at J, leaving 7 bases unmatched. CDR1 is MNHEY and CDR2 is SVGEGT in the germline V gene. The receptor was derived from a child under two years old with acute myeloid leukemia, due to receive a stem cell transplant. Sequencing was performed on PBMCs, taken before TCRalphabeta/CD19-depleted stem cell transplant. This sequence joins TRBV6-2 or TRBV6-3 and TRBJ2-1, with 7 nucleotides matching TRBD1. Here the CDR3 reads CASSSHRGRNEQFF. The DNA of the CDR3 is TGTGCCAGCAGTTCCCACAGGGGTCGGAATGAGCAGTTCTTC.